This T cell receptor (beta chain) was identified in a study of low-dose radiotherapy and immunotherapy resistance in tumors. Time point here: before trial treatment. Trimming cost V 3 bases and J 2 bases, with 14 bases left between them. This CDR3 contains 15 residues. Germline V gene sequence: CDR1 SGDLS, CDR2 YYNGEE. TRAV- and TRBV-specific primers primed first-strand cDNA, covering alpha and beta chains. The authors amplified TCRs for 15 to 25 PCR cycles with a constant-region primer and a V-primer adapter. From the reads, TCRdb called clonotypes with MiXCR, one entry per CDR3 protein. The top ten hold about 3.7% of the sample, which has some 39,000 distinct CDR3 sequences, around 30% seen once.

The chain has TRBV9 and TRBJ2-5; D possibly corresponds to TRBD1 (6 bases). The TCR originated in a male donor with gallbladder cancer. The material was PBMCs, obtained before treatment. In DNA form, the CDR3 reads TGTGCCAGCAGCGCACCACACAGGGAACAAGAGACCCAGTACTTC. Amino acids: CASSAPHREQETQYF.